The T cell receptor (beta chain) under discussion was sequenced for a study of T cells in Graves' hyperthyroidism and ophthalmopathy (dated by TCRdb to about 2019). At the level of the whole study: Peripheral blood was collected at initial diagnosis, before any treatment. The paper describes TCR Vbeta CDR3 sequencing of about 140 peripheral blood samples, made up of about 40 ophthalmopathy patients, 70 to 75 hyperthyroidism patients and some 17 progressor patients. After sampling, hyperthyroidism patients received methimazole starting at 30 mg daily, and ophthalmopathy patients received high-dose intravenous methylprednisolone. Prospective prediction of ophthalmopathy was tested in an independent validation cohort of 18 to 20 hyperthyroidism patients and 17 patients who later progressed to ophthalmopathy. The 75 to 100 discovery patients were randomly split 7:3 into training and test sets. In addition, the study compared T-cell repertoires in thyroid tissue and in blood from over 5 Graves' hyperthyroidism patients. To identify distinguishing TCR V-J signatures, a discovery cohort of roughly 100 patients was used, comprising some 43 with Graves' ophthalmopathy and roughly 60 with stable Graves' hyperthyroidism. Study-level results and caveats: Most expanded thyroid clonotypes (frequency above 0.001) were also detected in blood, suggesting blood repertoires may reflect thyroid immune responses. In validation, the model predicted progression to ophthalmopathy a median of about 5.9 months before onset, with roughly 71% sensitivity and roughly 72% specificity. No statistical method was used to set the sample size in advance, and investigators knew the group allocation. In cross-validation, a model built on a 13 V-J signature told ophthalmopathy apart from stable hyperthyroidism with approximately 90% sensitivity and approximately 81% specificity, and in testing the same model reached 80%/75%.

Note on this clonotype: Its recognized antigen is unknown. Per-base qualities were not stored, and no clone one base away is much larger.

As encoded in the germline V gene, CDR1 is KGHDR while CDR2 is SFDVKD. The CDR3 goes from the cysteine to the phenylalanine over 13 residues. The only DNA kept is the CDR3, 39 bases in frame from the first base. Trimming costs V 4 bases and J 6 bases, and their ends lie 8 bases apart. Ophthalmopathy patients had moderately to severely active disease, Clinical Activity Score of at least 3, NOSPECS grade of at least 4, and duration under 3 months. The study excluded patients with uncontrolled infections, other autoimmune diseases, pregnancy or lactation. Diagnoses were based on clinical symptoms, serum thyroxine and TRAb, thyroid ultrasound and orbital computed tomography. PBMCs were isolated from about 9 ml of fresh peripheral blood by Ficoll-Paque density gradient centrifugation. Trizol reagent was used to extract total RNA, and RNA quality was then checked on an Agilent 2100 Bioanalyzer. TCR beta CDR3 regions were amplified from RNA transcripts. A first-round RT-PCR of the TCR CDR3 used the HTBI primer set with the Qiagen OneStep RT-PCR kit. A second multiplex PCR round built the libraries, followed by size selection and purification. Sequencing of the libraries was done on an Illumina HiSeq2000 using paired-end 100 bp reads. As for the authors' bioinformatics: SOAPnuke was used to process the raw data, with reads discarded if the reads contained adapters or uncalled bases, had a mean Phred below 15, or lacked an exact constant-primer or identifier match. COPE v1.2.5 was used to merge the high-quality paired reads, and each unique nucleotide sequence was defined as a clonotype. MiTCR v1.1 was used to align the clonotypes against IMGT TRBV, TRBD and TRBJ reference segments. Only V-J combinations with frequency above 0.0001, covering 99% to 99.2% of repertoires, were analysed. A TCS score was defined as the ratio between F50 (clonal expansion) and ExV (chaos), using BLOSUM62-based TCRdist between CDR3 peptides within each V-J. Welch's t-statistics and random forest reduced roughly 530 V-J features to roughly 13, which were used in a naive Bayes classifier (R e1071). The public reads were run again by TCRdb, first through fastp at Q25 and then through MiXCR, and only productive beta chains were kept. CDR3 protein sequences are deduplicated, and each keeps its most common genes and DNA. The V and J calls come from TCRdb's annotation, not from the publication. The sample contains about 640,000 distinct CDR3 sequences, less than 25% of them found a single time. Over 30% of the sample rests with the top ten.

Rearrangement joined TRBV24-1 to TRBJ2-2; 5 matching bases give a weak D call of TRBD2. Sequenced: blood. The source of this sequence is a man aged 25 to 40 with Graves' ophthalmopathy. CDR3 loop: CATSDRGAGELFF. The nucleotide sequence reads as follows: TGTGCCACCAGTGACCGGGGTGCCGGGGAGCTGTTTTTT.